The 8 T cell receptor beta chains below come from one sample, sequenced in a study of cytomegalovirus exposure and HLA in healthy donors. This PCR relied on a set of 60 Vbeta primers and 13 Jbeta primers. TCRdb's copy holds only in-frame clones and misses some; the assay was immunoSEQ multiplex PCR. The sample consists of 45,000 to 65,000 clones, 60% to 80% of them appearing once. The sequencing input was PBMCs. These receptors all stem from a woman between 40 and 55 years old in good health and CMV-seropositive.

This clone was seen a single time. This chain joins TRBV11-2 and TRBJ1-1; D might be TRBD1 (6 bases). The ends were cut back, 1 base at V and 1 base at J, with 7 bases in the middle. CDR3 size: 14 residues. The V gene's germline CDR1 is SGHAT and CDR2 FQNNGV. CDR3 coding DNA: TGTGCCAGCAGCTTAGTGGGACAGAACACTGAAGCTTTCTTT. It encodes CASSLVGQNTEAFF.

V gene TRBV5-8 combines with J gene TRBJ1-3; D ambiguous. With 2 bases removed from V and 0 bases from J, the gap between germline ends came to 6 bases. This CDR3 has 14 amino acids. Germline CDR1 is SGHTS and CDR2 is YDEGEE. In nucleotides, the CDR3 is TGTGCCAGCAGCTTAAGACACTCTGGAAACACCATATATTTT. This gives the protein CASSLRHSGNTIYF.

CDR3 protein: CSVSAGTGTYEQYF. CDR3 in DNA: TGCAGCGTTTCAGCCGGGACAGGAACCTACGAGCAGTACTTC. The rearrangement links TRBV29-1 to TRBJ2-7, with 8 bases aligning to TRBD1. The CDR3 runs to 14 residues. J was trimmed by 2 bases and V by 5 bases; bases with no gene match: 8. Germline V gene data show CDR1 as SQVTM and CDR2 as ANQGSEA.

This CDR3 reads CAWNPGGTEAFF. The CDR3 nucleotides read TGTGCCTGGAATCCAGGGGGCACTGAAGCTTTCTTT. V and J are TRBV30 and TRBJ1-1, with 7 bases lining up with TRBD1. Unmatched junction bases numbered 3, after V lost 4 bases and J lost 4 bases. There are 12 residues in the CDR3. The germline V gene encodes CDR1 GTSNPN and CDR2 SVGIG (reference sequence).

This rearrangement joins TRBV27 to TRBJ2-7; D is ambiguous. Looked up from germline, CDR1 is MNHEY and CDR2 is SMNVEV (reference sequence). The CDR3 runs to 13 residues. Trimming cost V 2 bases and J 1 base, with 6 bases left between them. CDR3 coding DNA: TGTGCCAGCAGTTTACAGACTTCCTACGAGCAGTACTTC. This translates into CASSLQTSYEQYF.

This sequence joins TRBV4-3 and TRBJ2-3, with 12 positions matching TRBD2. The CDR3 has 16 amino acids. With V trimmed by 0 bases and J by 5 bases, 3 bases remained unmatched. CDR1 is LGHNA, CDR2 YSLEER, per germline. CDR3 protein: CASSQDTLAGGDTQYF. CDR3 in DNA: TGCGCCAGCAGCCAAGATACACTAGCGGGGGGAGATACGCAGTATTTT.

The CDR3 is CASSRRTTDTQYF. CDR3 DNA: TGTGCCAGCAGCCGAAGGACAACAGATACGCAGTATTTT. V and J are TRBV11-2 and TRBJ2-3, with TRBD1 as a possible D gene (5 bases). The ends were cut back, 5 bases at V and 3 bases at J, with 9 bases in the middle. From germline, CDR1 is SGHAT and CDR2 FQNNGV. CDR3 length: 13 residues.

The chain combines TRBV29-1 with TRBJ1-2; D call uncertain. The germline gives CDR1 SQVTM, CDR2 ANQGSEA. The CDR3 length is 9 residues. Deletions cut 5 bases from V and 6 bases from J, with 4 bases between. The CDR3 nucleotides read TGCAGCGTTCCCGATGGCTACACCTTC. Protein: CSVPDGYTF.